This T cell receptor beta chain stems from a study of T cells in localized non-small cell lung cancer. Study-level points and caveats: Heterogeneity within the tumor remains possible, as just one region underwent sequencing. When the top 100 tumor clones were examined, a median around 61 of them also appeared in the adjacent lung, which was paired and uninvolved. In the blood, greater T cell density corresponded to longer overall survival. Peak T cell clonality was found in uninvolved adjacent lung, exceeding tumor.

V lost 2 bases, J lost 6 bases, and 23 bases lay in between. The CDR3 is made up of 17 amino acids. Germline-derived CDR1 and CDR2 are GTSNPN and SVGIG (reference sequence). The protocol was immunoSEQ multiplex PCR, while the TCRdb copy is restricted to in-frame clones and leaves out a portion. The sample holds about 82,000 clones; around 80% are singletons and the top ten take 15% to 20%. On this clone: Its antigen remains unknown.

The gene calls are TRBV30 and TRBJ2-4, with D perhaps matching TRBD1 (6 bases). The sequence was collected from a man between 35 and 75 years old with stage II squamous cell lung carcinoma. The input for sequencing was PBMCs, taken before any cancer treatment. Here the CDR3 reads CAWSPTGTLQFSNIQYF. For the CDR3, the DNA is TGTGCCTGGAGTCCCACCGGGACACTTCAATTTTCAAACATTCAGTACTTC.